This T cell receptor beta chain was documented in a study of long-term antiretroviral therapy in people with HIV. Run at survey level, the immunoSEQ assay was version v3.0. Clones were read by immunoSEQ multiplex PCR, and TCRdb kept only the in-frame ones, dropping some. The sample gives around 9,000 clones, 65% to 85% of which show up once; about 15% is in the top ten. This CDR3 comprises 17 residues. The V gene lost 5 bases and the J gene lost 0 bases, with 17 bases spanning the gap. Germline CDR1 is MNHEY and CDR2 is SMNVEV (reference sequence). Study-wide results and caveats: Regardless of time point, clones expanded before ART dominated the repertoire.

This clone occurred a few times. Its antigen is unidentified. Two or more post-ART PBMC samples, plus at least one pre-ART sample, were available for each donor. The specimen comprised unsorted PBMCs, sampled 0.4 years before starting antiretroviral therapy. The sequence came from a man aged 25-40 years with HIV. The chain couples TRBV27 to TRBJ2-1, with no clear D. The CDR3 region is CASSTDQALLSYNEQFF. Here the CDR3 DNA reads TGTGCCAGCAGTACCGACCAGGCGCTCCTCTCCTACAATGAGCAGTTCTTC.